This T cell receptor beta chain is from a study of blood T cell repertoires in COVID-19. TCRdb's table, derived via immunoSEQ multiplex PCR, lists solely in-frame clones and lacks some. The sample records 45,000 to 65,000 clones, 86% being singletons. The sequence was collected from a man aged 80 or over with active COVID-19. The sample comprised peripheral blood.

The CDR3 loop is CASSQRLGSTDTQYF. The CDR3 DNA is TGTGCCAGCAGCCAAAGGCTAGGAAGCACAGATACGCAGTATTTT. V is TRBV3-1 (or the pseudogene TRBV3-2) and J is TRBJ2-3; D gene ambiguous. From germline, CDR1 is LGHDT and CDR2 YNNKEL (reference sequence). V was shortened by 2 bases and J by 0 bases, with 9 bases between the two germline ends. This CDR3 is built from 15 residues.